The 22 T cell receptor beta chains below come from one sample, sequenced in a study of breast tumors, draining lymph nodes, adjacent tissues. TCRdb re-called the multiplex PCR reads with MiXCR, one entry per CDR3 protein. The table has fewer than 300,000 distinct CDR3 sequences, about 30% seen once. Breast cancer patients provided tissue from their axillary draining lymph nodes. Sample: axillary lymph node tissue. The receptors shown here come from a female donor with breast cancer. Some clones in this sample may be carry-over from other donors' samples.

To note about this clonotype: Possible read error: a much larger clone is one base away. V gene TRBV3-1 combines with J gene TRBJ2-2; TRBD2 agrees at 13 bases. The CDR3 runs 15 residues. Germline values: CDR1 LGHDT, CDR2 YNNKEL (reference sequence). With 7 bases clipped from V and 6 bases from J, the junction kept 5 bases outside the gene matches. The CDR3 spells CASTRTSGGSGELFF. CDR3 DNA sequence: TGTGCCAGCACCCGGACTAGCGGGGGCTCCGGGGAGCTGTTTTTT.

CDR3 residues: CASSALAGVSTDTQYF. CDR3 nucleotide sequence: TGTGCCAGCAGCGCCCTAGCGGGAGTCAGCACAGATACGCAGTATTTT. The chain recombines TRBV2 with TRBJ2-3, with 10 bases aligning to TRBD2. In germline, CDR1 is SNHLY, CDR2 FYNNEI. The CDR3 sequence is 16 residues long. J lost 0 bases, V lost 6 bases, and 6 bases had no gene match.

The rearrangement links TRBV19 to TRBJ1-1; 9 bases are shared with TRBD1. The CDR3 runs to 16 residues. The V gene end was trimmed by 4 bases and the J gene end by 0 bases; junction bases not matched to a gene: 6. The germline V gene has CDR1 LNHDA and CDR2 SQIVND (reference sequence). The chain's CDR3 is CASSTRTGAVNTEAFF. The CDR3 region has the DNA TGTGCCAGTAGTACCCGGACAGGGGCCGTGAACACTGAAGCTTTCTTT.

The chain links TRBV19 to TRBJ1-1; D is possibly TRBD1 (6 bases). CDR1 is LNHDA, CDR2 SQIVND, per germline (reference sequence). The CDR3 has 16 amino acids. Trimming pared 2 bases from V and 5 bases from J, leaving 18 bases between. The CDR3 sequence is CASSILNGGRGTEAFF. CDR3 sequence (DNA): TGTGCCAGTAGTATACTCAACGGGGGGCGCGGGACTGAAGCTTTCTTT.

This clonotype was found many times. The chain combines TRBV4-2 with TRBJ2-7; 7 bases match TRBD2. V was clipped by 0 bases and J by 5 bases; unmatched bases: 13. The CDR3 covers 17 residues. In germline, CDR1 is LGHNA, CDR2 YNFKEQ. The CDR3 region has the DNA TGTGCCAGCAGCCAAGAACGAATGGGCGGGAGAAAAAACGAGCAGTACTTC. Translation gives CASSQERMGGRKNEQYF.

The chain combines TRBV5-5 with TRBJ2-7; 11 bases are shared with TRBD1. The V gene's germline CDR1 is SGHKS and CDR2 YYEKEE (reference sequence). This CDR3 is built from 15 residues. V dropped 1 base and J dropped 5; count of bases not matched to a gene: 5. CDR3 coding DNA: TGTGCCAGCAGCTTGATGGACAGGGGGCGGAACGAGCAGTACTTC. Translated, it gives CASSLMDRGRNEQYF.

The rearrangement uses TRBV24-1 and TRBJ2-2; D ambiguous. Between the trimmed V and J ends, which lost 3 bases and 4 bases, there was a span of 2 bases. The CDR3 is 12 amino acids. From germline, CDR1 is KGHDR and CDR2 SFDVKD. This CDR3 reads CATSDVTGELFF. CDR3 bases: TGTGCCACCAGTGATGTCACCGGGGAGCTGTTTTTT.

This clonotype occurred many times. The chain couples TRBV5-1 to TRBJ2-2; 10 bases map to TRBD1. Germline V gene sequence: CDR1 SGHRS, CDR2 YFSETQ. Germline trimming cut 2 bases from V and 6 bases from J; bases unmatched to any gene: 4. The CDR3 has 15 residues. CDR3 residues: CASSFDRGQAGELFF. CDR3 nucleotides: TGCGCCAGCAGCTTCGACAGGGGGCAGGCCGGGGAGCTGTTTTTT.

The gene calls are TRBV28 and TRBJ2-1; D is unresolved. Looked up from germline, CDR1 is MDHEN and CDR2 is SYDVKM. The CDR3 spans 10 residues. V was cut by 6 bases and J by 9 bases, with 6 bases left in between. CDR3 region: CASRSLEQFF. Written as DNA, the CDR3 is TGTGCCAGCAGAAGCCTTGAGCAGTTCTTC.

Notes on this clonotype: This may arise from a read error, as a much more abundant clone is one base away. This sequence joins TRBV9 and TRBJ2-1; 8 bases line up with TRBD2. This CDR3 has 15 amino acids. V lost 4 bases and J lost 15; bases outside the gene matches: 18. Germline loops: CDR1 SGDLS, CDR2 YYNGEE. The CDR3 bases are TGTGCCAGCAGCCCCTGGGCTAGCGGGCAGGTTGGGCCGTTCTTC. This sequence encodes CASSPWASGQVGPFF. The variable domain in full, completed from reference TRBV9 and TRBJ2-1, reads DSGVTQTPKHLITATGQRVTLRCSPRSGDLSVYWYQQSLDQGLQFLIQYYNGEERAKGNILERFSAQQFPDLHSELNLSSLELGDSALYFCASSPWASGQVGPFFGPGTRLTVL.

Note on this clonotype: A much bigger clone sits one base away, suggesting this may be a read error. The chain couples TRBV6-6 to TRBJ2-2, with 11 bases fitting TRBD2. Trimming cost V 6 bases and J 5 bases; bases outside gene matches: 11. Germline V gene data show CDR1 as MNHNY and CDR2 as SVGAGI (reference sequence). The CDR3 loop spans 17 amino acids. The DNA of the CDR3 is TGTGCCAGCAGACCCCCGGGGACTAGCGGAGGGACCGGGGAGCTGTTTTTT. Its protein product is CASRPPGTSGGTGELFF.

Details on this clonotype: A much larger clone is a single base away; this may be a read error. The conserved phenylalanine or tryptophan normally closing the CDR3 is absent here, so this likely arose from a read error. The chain combines TRBV9 with TRBJ2-7; no reliable D call. V lost 4 bases and J lost 1, with 9 bases in between. Germline V gene sequence: CDR1 SGDLS, CDR2 YYNGEE. This CDR3 contains 13 residues. CDR3 amino acids: CASSPKVSYEQYS. As DNA, the CDR3 is TGTGCCAGCAGCCCAAAGGTTTCCTACGAGCAGTACTCC.

Only a few counts were recorded for this clonotype. This chain joins TRBV27 and TRBJ2-7; TRBD2 matches 11 bases. Trimming at V came to 3 bases and at J to 0 bases, leaving 13 bases not matched to a gene. Germline assignment: CDR1 MNHEY and CDR2 SMNVEV (reference sequence). CDR3 length: 19 residues. The CDR3 DNA reads as TGTGCCAGCAGTTTTAGAGGGGTGGGAGGACTAGCGGGCTCCTACGAGCAGTACTTC. It specifies CASSFRGVGGLAGSYEQYF.

About this clonotype itself: Just one base apart from a much larger clone, this may be a read error. This chain joins TRBV3-2 and TRBJ2-7; no check of the table's D call, TRBD2, against the DNA was made. TRBV3-2 is given as a pseudogene. The CDR3 runs 13 residues. CDR3 DNA sequence: TGTGCCAGCAGCCAAGGCCTCCCCTACGAGCAGTACTTC. This sequence encodes CASSQGLPYEQYF.

This clonotype appeared many times. CDR3 loop: CASAGQGVNYGYTF. CDR3 sequence (DNA): TGTGCCAGCGCTGGGCAGGGGGTTAACTATGGCTACACCTTC. The chain is built from TRBV12-3 or TRBV12-4 and TRBJ1-2; 7 bases fit TRBD1. V lost 8 bases to trimming and J lost 1 base; unmatched junction nucleotides: 7. The CDR3 is 14 residues long.

At least ten counts were recorded for this clonotype. The V gene is TRBV6-5, the J gene TRBJ2-2; no reliable D call. The length of the CDR3 is 11 residues. Deletions cut 5 bases from V and 8 bases from J, with 6 bases between. Germline V gene sequence: CDR1 MNHEY, CDR2 SVGAGI. The DNA of the CDR3 is TGTGCCAGCAGTCGAGAAGGGGAGCTGTTTTTT. Residues: CASSREGELFF.

This chain joins TRBV29-1 and TRBJ1-2; 7 bases are a match to TRBD1. Germline lookup yields CDR1 SQVTM and CDR2 ANQGSEA. The trim removed 8 bases at V and 6 bases at J, leaving 6 bases unmatched. The CDR3 consists of 11 residues. CDR3 protein: CSLGGGDGYTF. The CDR3 DNA reads as TGCAGCTTAGGGGGCGGAGATGGCTACACCTTC.

The chain is built from TRBV20-1 and TRBJ2-3; TRBD2 matches at 7 bases. Per the germline V gene, CDR1 is DFQATT and CDR2 is SNEGSKA (reference sequence). This CDR3 is 15 amino acids long. Trimming at V came to 0 bases and at J to 4 bases, leaving 7 bases not matched to a gene. CDR3 in amino acids: CSARDGTKPSDTQYF. In DNA form, the CDR3 reads TGCAGTGCTAGAGACGGGACTAAGCCGTCAGATACGCAGTATTTT.

The table lists this clonotype with many counts. The chain uses TRBV5-5 and TRBJ2-7; D is possibly TRBD1 or TRBD2 (5 bases each). CDR1 and CDR2 (germline): SGHKS, YYEKEE (reference sequence). This CDR3 is 14 amino acids long. V lost 3 bases and J lost 0, with 10 bases in between. The CDR3 DNA reads TGTGCCAGCAGCTGGGACGGCAGCTCCTACGAGCAGTACTTC. This gives the protein CASSWDGSSYEQYF.

Ten or more counts support this clonotype. This chain links TRBV20-1 with TRBJ1-5; no reliable D call. Germline V CDR1 and CDR2: DFQATT, SNEGSKA (reference sequence). Trimming pared 6 bases from V and 0 bases from J, leaving 12 bases between. This CDR3 has 14 residues. The CDR3 protein is CSAKRTGSNQPQHF. CDR3 DNA sequence: TGCAGTGCGAAGAGGACGGGTAGCAATCAGCCCCAGCATTTT.

This clonotype was picked up many times. The rearrangement links TRBV7-3 to TRBJ2-1; perhaps D is TRBD1 or TRBD2 (6 bases each). Trimming pared 5 bases from V and 4 bases from J, leaving 18 bases between. Germline CDR1 SGHTA, CDR2 FQGTGA. The CDR3 is 16 amino acids. CDR3 sequence: CASSPQGSSAYNEQFF. In nucleotides, the CDR3 is TGTGCCAGCAGCCCCCAGGGGTCTAGCGCTTACAATGAGCAGTTCTTC.

The chain employs TRBV2 and TRBJ2-5; TRBD2 agrees at 7 bases. J lost 5 bases, V lost 8 bases, and 17 bases had no gene match. Germline CDR1 SNHLY, CDR2 FYNNEI. CDR3 length: 16 residues. The chain's CDR3 is CASRNGRGWARETQYF. In nucleotides, the CDR3 is TGTGCCAGCCGGAACGGGCGGGGGTGGGCCCGGGAGACCCAGTACTTC. The complete variable domain, with remaining parts taken from reference TRBV2 and TRBJ2-5, reads EPEVTQTPSHQVTQMGQEVILRCVPISNHLYFYWYRQILGQKVEFLVSFYNNEISEKSEIFDDQFSVERPDGSNFTLKIRSTKLEDSAMYFCASRNGRGWARETQYFGPGTRLLVL.